These T cell receptor beta chains were read from a single sample in a study of blood T cells in healthy people across ages. TCRdb passed the 5' RACE reads through MiXCR, listing each CDR3 protein once. The data show approximately 780,000 distinct CDR3 sequences, around a quarter seen once. These data were also reused for a study on T cells of mothers and their children.

What was sequenced was blood. All receptors derive from a boy aged 5-17 years in good health. CDR3s include the opening cysteine and the closing phenylalanine or tryptophan. The D gene is left open where the match is weak. Clone size is given for some rows only: seen once, a few or many times, or a class if the clone is expanded.

j_call	d_call	clone_size	v_call	cdr3_nt	cdr3_aa
TRBJ2-7	NA	NA	TRBV12-3/TRBV12-4	TGTGCCAGCAGTTTGTGGGAGTTAAAGGACGAGCAGTACTTC	CASSLWELKDEQYF
TRBJ1-2	NA	NA	TRBV14	TGTGCCAGCAGCCAGGGAGGCTGGGGGTATGGCTACACCTTC	CASSQGGWGYGYTF
TRBJ2-3	TRBD1	NA	TRBV5-1	TGCGCCAGCAGCCTATCCGGGACAGCGACGTGGGATACGCAGTATTTT	CASSLSGTATWDTQYF
TRBJ2-5	NA	few	TRBV12-5	TGTGCTAGTGGTTCGCTCAAGGGGACCCAGTACTTC	CASGSLKGTQYF
TRBJ2-1	TRBD1	few	TRBV29-1	TGCAGCGTTGGAGGGACAGGGGGGAACAATGAGCAGTTCTTC	CSVGGTGGNNEQFF
TRBJ2-1	NA	NA	TRBV24-1	TGTGCCACCAGTTTAGGTAACAATGAGCAGTTCTTC	CATSLGNNEQFF
TRBJ2-3	NA	NA	TRBV20-1	TGCAGTGCTAGAGATCTGGCTAGCTTAGAGGATACGCAGTATTTT	CSARDLASLEDTQYF
TRBJ2-7	NA	NA	TRBV4-1	TGCGCCAGCAGCCAGGTCCCGGGACACCGCTCCTACGAGCAGTACTTC	CASSQVPGHRSYEQYF
TRBJ2-1	TRBD2	NA	TRBV29-1	TGCAGCGTTGGAGTAGCGGGGGACAATGAGCAGTTCTTC	CSVGVAGDNEQFF
TRBJ2-7	TRBD2	NA	TRBV5-1	TGCGCCAGCAGCGAGACTAGCGGGGGCGGCGAGCAGTACTTC	CASSETSGGGEQYF
TRBJ1-2	TRBD1	NA	TRBV4-1	TGCGCCAGCAGCCACTATGCCGGGACAGGGATTGGCTACACCTTC	CASSHYAGTGIGYTF
TRBJ2-5	TRBD2	NA	TRBV4-1	TGCGCCAGCAGCCAAGGGCGGGGGTGGGCGGAGACCCAGTACTTC	CASSQGRGWAETQYF
TRBJ2-2	NA	few	TRBV23-1	TGCGCCAGCAGTCAAGTGACTAGTAACCCTCCGACGAACACCGGGGAGCTGTTTTTT	CASSQVTSNPPTNTGELFF
TRBJ1-1	TRBD1	NA	TRBV20-1	TGCAGTGCTAGGAGGACAGGGGGTCTCGACACTGAAGCTTTCTTT	CSARRTGGLDTEAFF
TRBJ1-2	NA	few	TRBV9	TGTGCCAGCAGCGTCGGAGGGAGCTATGGCTACACCTTC	CASSVGGSYGYTF
TRBJ1-5	NA	few	TRBV6-1	TGTGCCAGCAGTTGGACCAGCAATCAGCCCCAGCATTTT	CASSWTSNQPQHF
TRBJ2-5	NA	NA	TRBV20-1	TGCAGTGCTAGCTGGGTATCGGAGACCCAGTACTTC	CSASWVSETQYF
TRBJ1-5	NA	few	TRBV19	TGTGCCAGTCCGGGAGAAACTGCAACCCCCGGTCAGCCCCAGCATTTT	CASPGETATPGQPQHF
TRBJ2-3	TRBD2	NA	TRBV7-2	TGTGCCAGCAGCCAAGGGACTAGCGGAGCTAGCACAGATACGCAGTATTTT	CASSQGTSGASTDTQYF
TRBJ1-4	TRBD1	once	TRBV29-1	TGCAGCGTTGCAGGGGGCGCGGATGAAAAACTGTTTTTT	CSVAGGADEKLFF
TRBJ2-5	NA	NA	TRBV2	TGTGCCAGCGAGGGCGGCTCGCACCAAGAGACCCAGTACTTC	CASEGGSHQETQYF
TRBJ2-5	NA	NA	TRBV27	TGTGCCACCTCGAAGGTGCCCCAGTACTTC	CATSKVPQYF
TRBJ2-7	NA	NA	TRBV5-1	TGCGCCAGCAGCTTGGGGGCAGGGGCAACCTACGAGCAGTACTTC	CASSLGAGATYEQYF
TRBJ2-2	NA	NA	TRBV20-1	TGCAGTGCTTTAACGGGGGCCGCGAACACCGGGGAGCTGTTTTTT	CSALTGAANTGELFF
TRBJ2-7	TRBD1	NA	TRBV5-1	TGCGCCAGCAGCCTCAACGACAGGGACGAGCAGTACTTC	CASSLNDRDEQYF
TRBJ1-6	TRBD1	few	TRBV11-2	TGTGCCAGCAGCTTAGCGGACAGGGGAGGGGAAAATTCACCCCTCCACTTT	CASSLADRGGENSPLHF
TRBJ2-7	NA	NA	TRBV7-9	TGTGCCAGCAGCTACGCCGGGAGACCTATGGACGAGCAGTACTTC	CASSYAGRPMDEQYF
TRBJ2-6	NA	few	TRBV5-1	TGCGCCAGCAGCTTGGCCTTGGTTTTGTGGGCCAACGTCCTGACTTTC	CASSLALVLWANVLTF
TRBJ2-5	TRBD1	NA	TRBV30	TGTGCCTGGAGTGTGAACAGGGGAGAGACCCAGTACTTC	CAWSVNRGETQYF
TRBJ1-1	NA	NA	TRBV18	TGTGCCAACCAATTCGGACAGAACACTGAAGCTTTCTTT	CANQFGQNTEAFF
TRBJ2-4	TRBD2	NA	TRBV11-2	TGTGCCAGCAGCCTGACTAGCGGGGGTGAAAACATTCAGTACTTC	CASSLTSGGENIQYF
TRBJ2-7	NA	few	TRBV3-1	TGTGCCAGCAGCCTAGAGAACGTCAGGGAGCAGTACTTC	CASSLENVREQYF
TRBJ2-5	NA	NA	TRBV4-1	TGCGCCAGCAGCCAAGAACACAGGGAGGCAGAGACCCAGTACTTC	CASSQEHREAETQYF
TRBJ2-5	TRBD2	NA	TRBV10-2	TGCGCCACCCTACTAGCGGTCCAAGAGACCCAGTACTTC	CATLLAVQETQYF
TRBJ2-5	NA	few	TRBV4-1	TGCGCCAGCAGCCAGAGCGAACAGGGTATGGAAGAGACCCAGTACTTC	CASSQSEQGMEETQYF
TRBJ2-5	NA	NA	TRBV7-2	TGTGCCAGCAGTACAATTGGAGAGACCCAGTACTTC	CASSTIGETQYF
TRBJ2-5	NA	NA	TRBV20-1	TGCAGTGCTAGTGTGGATCTAGAGACCCAGTACTTC	CSASVDLETQYF
TRBJ2-1	NA	NA	TRBV6-1	TGTGCCGGCCAGGAGACCCCTTTCAATGAGCAGTTCTTC	CAGQETPFNEQFF
TRBJ2-2	NA	NA	TRBV11-2	TGTGCCAGCAGCTTAGAGCGGCAGACCGGGGAGCTGTTTTTT	CASSLERQTGELFF
TRBJ1-4	NA	NA	TRBV24-1	TGTGCCACCAGTGATTTGCACGGGAAAGAAAAACTGTTTTTT	CATSDLHGKEKLFF
TRBJ1-2	NA	NA	TRBV29-1	TGCAGCGTCCCCCGGGGGGCTAACTATGGCTACACCTTC	CSVPRGANYGYTF
TRBJ2-5	NA	NA	TRBV9	TGTGCCAGCAGCGTAGCAGAGGGTACCGAGACCCAGTACTTC	CASSVAEGTETQYF
TRBJ2-1	NA	few	TRBV7-9	TGTGCCAGCAGCTTAGTCGGGCGCGATGAGCAGTTCTTC	CASSLVGRDEQFF
TRBJ1-1	NA	few	TRBV11-2	TGTGCCAGCAGCTTCGGGGGTGAAGCTTTCTTT	CASSFGGEAFF
TRBJ2-5	NA	many	TRBV25-1	TGTGCCAGCAGCAGTGGGTTGAGGGAAGAGACCCAGTACTTC	CASSSGLREETQYF
TRBJ1-1	NA	NA	TRBV7-4	TGTGCCAGCAGCCACGCCGGGGAGAGCGGTGAAGCTTTCTTT	CASSHAGESGEAFF
TRBJ2-5	NA	few	TRBV6-4	TGTGCCAGCCCTATACAGACCCAAGAGACCCAGTACTTC	CASPIQTQETQYF
TRBJ2-5	TRBD2	NA	TRBV20-1	TGCAGTGCTAGAGATGAAGGACTAGCGTTTGAGACCCAGTACTTC	CSARDEGLAFETQYF
TRBJ2-5	TRBD2	few	TRBV7-9	TGTGCCAGCAGCTTGGGACTAGTTCAGTACTTC	CASSLGLVQYF
TRBJ2-3	TRBD2	many	TRBV29-1	TGCAGCGTTGAAGACCCTAGCGGAAGCACAGATACGCAGTATTTT	CSVEDPSGSTDTQYF
TRBJ2-7	TRBD2	NA	TRBV28	TGTGCCAGCAGTTTACATCAGGGAGGGACCTACGAGCAGTACTTC	CASSLHQGGTYEQYF
TRBJ2-1	TRBD1	NA	TRBV5-1	TGCGCCAGCAGCTGGCCGGGACAGGGGAAGGATGGGCAGTTCTTC	CASSWPGQGKDGQFF
TRBJ2-1	NA	few	TRBV4-1	TGCGCCAGCAGCCAAGGTCCCCTCAGCAGTGAGCAGTTCTTC	CASSQGPLSSEQFF
TRBJ1-6	NA	NA	TRBV29-1	TGCAGCGTTGAACAAGTCGGGGCAGGACCTGGCTCACCCCTCCACTTT	CSVEQVGAGPGSPLHF
TRBJ1-2	NA	NA	TRBV20-1	TGCAGTGCTGAAATCATTCCGGGACCCAGGAACTATGGCTACACCTTC	CSAEIIPGPRNYGYTF
TRBJ2-3	NA	NA	TRBV4-1	TGCGCCAGCAGCCATCCGGGGGGCAGGTTACCCCAAACAGGTTACACAGATACGCAGTATTTT	CASSHPGGRLPQTGYTDTQYF
TRBJ2-2	NA	NA	TRBV29-1	TGCAGCGTTACCGGACGGAACACCGGGGAGCTGTTTTTT	CSVTGRNTGELFF